This T cell receptor (beta chain) was profiled in a study of tumor and adjacent non-tumor tissue in lung cancer. The library came from three nested PCR rounds adapted from ARM-PCR protocols. Each CDR3 protein is one row after TCRdb ran MiXCR on the multiplex PCR reads. The data contain approximately 130,000 distinct CDR3 sequences, about 66% of them singletons. CDR3 length: 14 amino acids. Germline CDR1 is SGHAT and CDR2 is FQNNGV. The template was RNA from unsorted bulk tissue. As to this clonotype: A read error may explain this, as a much larger clone is one base away.

The sample consisted of lung tumor tissue. This sequence was found in a man aged 25-45 years with non-small cell lung cancer. V and J are TRBV11-2 and TRBJ2-3; D gene unclear. CDR3 sequence: CASSPIDGTDMQYF. The CDR3 nucleotides read TGTGCCAGCAGCCCCATCGACGGCACAGATATGCAGTATTTT.